A selection of T cell receptor beta chains follows, all from one sample in a study of blood T cell repertoires in COVID-19. Assay used: immunoSEQ multiplex PCR; TCRdb lists only in-frame clones, some missing. The sample has about 180,000 clones, almost 85% seen once. The source material was peripheral blood. The source is a man aged 18 to 30 with active or convalescent COVID-19. Each CDR3 is given with its conserved first and last residue. A D gene is named only where the DNA matches it firmly. Part of the rows lack a size; the others show once, few, many or a class for expanded clones.

size: once
D: TRBD2
J: TRBJ2-5
V: TRBV5-4
DNA: TGTGCCAGCAGATCGGGACTAGCAGGCGAGTACCAAGAGACCCAGTACTTC
CDR3: CASRSGLAGEYQETQYF

size: .
D: TRBD1
J: TRBJ1-2
V: TRBV11-3
DNA: TGTGCCAGCAGCCAACTGTTGTTGGACAGGGGGCTGCAGGGCTACACCTTC
CDR3: CASSQLLLDRGLQGYTF

size: .
D: .
J: TRBJ2-3
V: TRBV19
DNA: TGTGCCAGTAGTAGCTCGGGACTTTCCACAGATACGCAGTATTTT
CDR3: CASSSSGLSTDTQYF

size: .
D: TRBD1
J: TRBJ1-2
V: TRBV19
DNA: TGTGCCAGTAGCTCCGGGACAGCTTACTATGGCTACACCTTC
CDR3: CASSSGTAYYGYTF

size: .
D: .
J: TRBJ1-3
V: TRBV9
DNA: TGTGCCAGCAGCTCCCCCGAGCTTGGAAACACCATATATTTT
CDR3: CASSSPELGNTIYF

size: .
D: .
J: TRBJ1-1
V: TRBV5-1
DNA: TGCGCCAGCAGCTTGGCCGGACAGACGAACACTGAAGCTTTCTTT
CDR3: CASSLAGQTNTEAFF

size: .
D: .
J: TRBJ1-1
V: TRBV5-8
DNA: TGTGCCAGCAGCTTGGAGGCGGGGTGGAACACTGAAGCTTTCTTT
CDR3: CASSLEAGWNTEAFF

size: .
D: TRBD1
J: TRBJ2-7
V: TRBV24-1
DNA: TGTGCCACCAGTGCGCCGGGACAGCTGAGGGAGCAGTACTTC
CDR3: CATSAPGQLREQYF

size: .
D: TRBD2
J: TRBJ2-1
V: TRBV11-3
DNA: TGTGCCAGCAGCCCCGGGACTAGCAGGGATTTATACAATGAGCAGTTCTTC
CDR3: CASSPGTSRDLYNEQFF

size: .
D: .
J: TRBJ1-5
V: TRBV12-3/TRBV12-4
DNA: TGTGCCAGCAGTTCCAACAGGGATCAGCCCCAGCATTTT
CDR3: CASSSNRDQPQHF

size: .
D: .
J: TRBJ1-1
V: TRBV11-3
DNA: TGTGCCAGCAGCCCAGGTCTTTCTCTGGTGACAGCCTCCACTGAAGCTTTCTTT
CDR3: CASSPGLSLVTASTEAFF

size: once
D: .
J: TRBJ2-4
V: TRBV19
DNA: TGTGCCAGTAGTATACTAGCGTACCTAGCCAAAAACATTCAGTACTTC
CDR3: CASSILAYLAKNIQYF

size: once
D: TRBD2
J: TRBJ2-7
V: TRBV4-2
DNA: TGTGCCAGCAGCCTTATGTGGGGAGGGCCTCACGAGCAGTACTTC
CDR3: CASSLMWGGPHEQYF

size: .
D: .
J: TRBJ1-2
V: TRBV5-6
DNA: TGTGCCAGCAGCTTGGGCAGGGGTGGCTACACCTTC
CDR3: CASSLGRGGYTF

size: few
D: TRBD1
J: TRBJ1-2
V: TRBV5-4
DNA: TGTGCCAGCAGATGGGCCGGGACAGCAGATTATGGCTACACCTTC
CDR3: CASRWAGTADYGYTF

size: .
D: TRBD2
J: TRBJ2-1
V: TRBV18
DNA: TGTGCCAGCTCACTAACAAAGTCTAGCGGGAGGGATGAGCAGTTCTTC
CDR3: CASSLTKSSGRDEQFF

size: .
D: .
J: TRBJ2-2
V: TRBV7-8
DNA: TGTGCCAGCAGCTTAGGTGGAGGGGGCAGTGGCGGGGAGCTGTTTTTT
CDR3: CASSLGGGGSGGELFF

size: .
D: TRBD1
J: TRBJ2-1
V: TRBV5-1
DNA: TGCGCCAGCAGCACGGGCAGGACAGGGGGCAATGAGCAGTTCTTC
CDR3: CASSTGRTGGNEQFF

size: .
D: TRBD1
J: TRBJ2-7
V: TRBV6-5
DNA: TGTGCCAGCAGTACCCGACAGGGATCCTACGAGCAGTACTTC
CDR3: CASSTRQGSYEQYF

size: .
D: .
J: TRBJ1-1
V: TRBV5-1
DNA: TGCGCCAGCAGCTTGGTTCAGGGGAGCACTGAAGCTTTCTTT
CDR3: CASSLVQGSTEAFF